This entry describes one TCR beta chain. Its antigen target is currently unknown. Per-base quality was not reported, and no clone a single base away is much larger than it. Library construction relied on the immunoSEQ multiplex PCR assay. TCRdb holds this immuneACCESS table with in-frame rearrangements only. Some clones are missing; in checked studies, unresolved V genes explain under half, and the rest has no known cause. The sample includes about 92,000 clones, with 92% observed a single time. The top ten hold 1.5% of the sample. Via the germline V gene (reference sequence), CDR1 is PRHDT and CDR2 FYEKMQ. Its CDR3 holds 14 amino acids, cysteine through phenylalanine. The CDR3 DNA has 42 bases and is translated from base 1. Trimming costs V 2 bases and J 9 bases, and their ends lie 13 bases apart. The data were obtained in a study of T cell changes during pregnancy in multiple sclerosis (dated by TCRdb to the late 2010s). Concerning the study at large: The study examined how the T cell repertoire changed over the course of pregnancy in women with multiple sclerosis.

The chain is assembled from TRBV13 and TRBJ2-2; the D gene is unclear. Source: peripheral blood, taken in the first trimester of pregnancy. The TCR originated in a female donor with multiple sclerosis, enrolled in a pregnancy study. CDR3 reads: CASSLPGFHRELFF. The DNA is as follows: TGTGCCAGCAGCTTACCCGGGTTCCATAGGGAGCTGTTTTTT.